Below are 11 T cell receptor beta chains sequenced from a single sample in a study of blood T cell repertoires in COVID-19. Clones were sequenced by immunoSEQ multiplex PCR, and TCRdb holds only the in-frame ones, with some missing. Here the sample spans 170,000 or so clones, approximately 86% being singletons. Sequencing used peripheral blood. Receptors were obtained from a man aged 60 to 69 with COVID-19, enrolled during active disease.

The J gene is TRBJ1-5, the V gene TRBV19; no definite D call. V gave up 1 base and J gave up 4 bases, with 20 bases separating them. Germline CDR1 and CDR2: LNHDA and SQIVND (reference sequence). The CDR3 length is 18 residues. The CDR3 sequence: CASSIGSVAGVRNQPQHF. The CDR3 DNA reads as TGTGCCAGTAGTATAGGATCCGTTGCAGGCGTCAGGAATCAGCCCCAGCATTTT.

The chain links TRBV5-1 to TRBJ2-7, with 9 bases aligning to TRBD2. V gave up 0 bases and J gave up 1 base; unmatched junction bases: 5. Germline loops: CDR1 SGHRS, CDR2 YFSETQ. This CDR3 is built from 16 residues. The CDR3, as DNA: TGCGCCAGCAGCTTGGATGGTAGCGGGGGTTCCTACGAGCAGTACTTC. It specifies CASSLDGSGGSYEQYF.

The rearrangement uses TRBV30 and TRBJ1-2, with 11 bases matching TRBD1. There are 12 residues in the CDR3. J gave up 8 bases and V 5 bases, and 4 bases lay outside the gene matches. The V gene's germline CDR1 is GTSNPN and CDR2 SVGIG (reference sequence). The CDR3 DNA follows: TGTGCCTGGGGACAGGGGGCGAAGGGCTACACCTTC. Residues: CAWGQGAKGYTF.

The CDR3 DNA is TGTGCCAGCAGTTTATCGTCAAAAGGGGCTGAAGATACGCAGTATTTT. This translates into CASSLSSKGAEDTQYF. J is TRBJ2-3 and V is TRBV27; tentative D call: TRBD1 (5 bases). This CDR3 comprises 16 residues. Trimming removed 0 bases from V and 5 bases from J, with 15 bases in between. CDR1 and CDR2 (germline): MNHEY, SMNVEV (reference sequence).

The J gene is TRBJ1-3, the V gene TRBV3-1 (or the pseudogene TRBV3-2), with 9 bases fitting TRBD1. There are 15 residues in the CDR3. V lost 3 bases, J lost 6 bases, and 6 bases stayed unmatched. Germline values: CDR1 LGHDT, CDR2 YNNKEL (reference sequence). CDR3 sequence reads: CASSQTGGEQNTIYF. The CDR3 DNA reads as TGTGCCAGCAGCCAGACAGGGGGTGAACAAAACACCATATATTTT.

The chain links TRBV24-1 to TRBJ2-3; the match to TRBD2 covers 10 bases. CDR1 and CDR2 (germline): KGHDR, SFDVKD. The CDR3 runs to 18 residues. Trimming removed 6 bases from V and 4 bases from J; junction bases left unmatched: 15. The CDR3 nucleotides are TGTGCCACCAGTCCGCAAGGTGCCGGGACTAGCGTAGCAGATACGCAGTATTTT. Protein product: CATSPQGAGTSVADTQYF.

V is TRBV7-2 and J is TRBJ2-1; no firm D call. From germline, CDR1 is SGHTA and CDR2 FQGNSA. V was trimmed by 0 bases and J by 4 bases, leaving 4 bases between them. CDR3 size: 13 residues. The CDR3 coding sequence is TGTGCCAGCAGCTTAGCTCCATACAATGAGCAGTTCTTC. It codes for CASSLAPYNEQFF. The entire variable domain, with the rest obtained from reference TRBV7-2 and TRBJ2-1, is as follows: GAGVSQSPSNKVTEKGKDVELRCDPISGHTALYWYRQSLGQGLEFLIYFQGNSAPDKSGLPSDRFSAERTGGSVSTLTIQRTQQEDSAVYLCASSLAPYNEQFFGPGTRLTVL.

The CDR3 bases are TGTGCCAGCTCACGGCTAGCGGGGGGGAGTTACGATGAGCAGTTCTTC. This gives the protein CASSRLAGGSYDEQFF. The rearrangement uses TRBV18 and TRBJ2-1, with 12 nucleotides matching TRBD2. Germline loops: CDR1 KGHSH, CDR2 LQKENI. The CDR3 runs 16 residues. J was trimmed by 8 bases and V by 4 bases; bases with no gene match: 9.

The gene calls are TRBV7-2 and TRBJ2-1; 8 bases match TRBD1. From germline, CDR1 is SGHTA and CDR2 FQGNSA. This CDR3 comprises 15 residues. Trimming took 5 bases from V and 5 from J; bases not matched to a gene: 8. The CDR3 loop reads CASSTQGAVNNEQFF. For the CDR3, the DNA is TGTGCCAGCAGCACCCAGGGGGCCGTAAACAATGAGCAGTTCTTC.

This chain connects TRBV28 to TRBJ2-3; weak D call: TRBD2 (6 bases). Germline loops: CDR1 MDHEN, CDR2 SYDVKM. This CDR3 has 14 residues. Trimming took 10 bases from V and 3 from J, leaving 17 bases between them. CDR3 nucleotide sequence: TGTGCCACCGCGGGACGGAGACTTACAGATACGCAGTATTTT. Translation gives CATAGRRLTDTQYF.

The chain combines TRBV6-2 or TRBV6-3 with TRBJ1-5; D possibly corresponds to TRBD1 (5 bases). The V gene lost 0 bases and the J gene lost 2 bases, with 11 bases spanning the gap. In germline, CDR1 is MNHEY, CDR2 SVGEGT. The CDR3 is 16 residues long. This CDR3 is CASSYSTPRGNQPQHF. The CDR3 region has the DNA TGTGCCAGCAGTTACTCGACCCCCAGGGGCAATCAGCCCCAGCATTTT.